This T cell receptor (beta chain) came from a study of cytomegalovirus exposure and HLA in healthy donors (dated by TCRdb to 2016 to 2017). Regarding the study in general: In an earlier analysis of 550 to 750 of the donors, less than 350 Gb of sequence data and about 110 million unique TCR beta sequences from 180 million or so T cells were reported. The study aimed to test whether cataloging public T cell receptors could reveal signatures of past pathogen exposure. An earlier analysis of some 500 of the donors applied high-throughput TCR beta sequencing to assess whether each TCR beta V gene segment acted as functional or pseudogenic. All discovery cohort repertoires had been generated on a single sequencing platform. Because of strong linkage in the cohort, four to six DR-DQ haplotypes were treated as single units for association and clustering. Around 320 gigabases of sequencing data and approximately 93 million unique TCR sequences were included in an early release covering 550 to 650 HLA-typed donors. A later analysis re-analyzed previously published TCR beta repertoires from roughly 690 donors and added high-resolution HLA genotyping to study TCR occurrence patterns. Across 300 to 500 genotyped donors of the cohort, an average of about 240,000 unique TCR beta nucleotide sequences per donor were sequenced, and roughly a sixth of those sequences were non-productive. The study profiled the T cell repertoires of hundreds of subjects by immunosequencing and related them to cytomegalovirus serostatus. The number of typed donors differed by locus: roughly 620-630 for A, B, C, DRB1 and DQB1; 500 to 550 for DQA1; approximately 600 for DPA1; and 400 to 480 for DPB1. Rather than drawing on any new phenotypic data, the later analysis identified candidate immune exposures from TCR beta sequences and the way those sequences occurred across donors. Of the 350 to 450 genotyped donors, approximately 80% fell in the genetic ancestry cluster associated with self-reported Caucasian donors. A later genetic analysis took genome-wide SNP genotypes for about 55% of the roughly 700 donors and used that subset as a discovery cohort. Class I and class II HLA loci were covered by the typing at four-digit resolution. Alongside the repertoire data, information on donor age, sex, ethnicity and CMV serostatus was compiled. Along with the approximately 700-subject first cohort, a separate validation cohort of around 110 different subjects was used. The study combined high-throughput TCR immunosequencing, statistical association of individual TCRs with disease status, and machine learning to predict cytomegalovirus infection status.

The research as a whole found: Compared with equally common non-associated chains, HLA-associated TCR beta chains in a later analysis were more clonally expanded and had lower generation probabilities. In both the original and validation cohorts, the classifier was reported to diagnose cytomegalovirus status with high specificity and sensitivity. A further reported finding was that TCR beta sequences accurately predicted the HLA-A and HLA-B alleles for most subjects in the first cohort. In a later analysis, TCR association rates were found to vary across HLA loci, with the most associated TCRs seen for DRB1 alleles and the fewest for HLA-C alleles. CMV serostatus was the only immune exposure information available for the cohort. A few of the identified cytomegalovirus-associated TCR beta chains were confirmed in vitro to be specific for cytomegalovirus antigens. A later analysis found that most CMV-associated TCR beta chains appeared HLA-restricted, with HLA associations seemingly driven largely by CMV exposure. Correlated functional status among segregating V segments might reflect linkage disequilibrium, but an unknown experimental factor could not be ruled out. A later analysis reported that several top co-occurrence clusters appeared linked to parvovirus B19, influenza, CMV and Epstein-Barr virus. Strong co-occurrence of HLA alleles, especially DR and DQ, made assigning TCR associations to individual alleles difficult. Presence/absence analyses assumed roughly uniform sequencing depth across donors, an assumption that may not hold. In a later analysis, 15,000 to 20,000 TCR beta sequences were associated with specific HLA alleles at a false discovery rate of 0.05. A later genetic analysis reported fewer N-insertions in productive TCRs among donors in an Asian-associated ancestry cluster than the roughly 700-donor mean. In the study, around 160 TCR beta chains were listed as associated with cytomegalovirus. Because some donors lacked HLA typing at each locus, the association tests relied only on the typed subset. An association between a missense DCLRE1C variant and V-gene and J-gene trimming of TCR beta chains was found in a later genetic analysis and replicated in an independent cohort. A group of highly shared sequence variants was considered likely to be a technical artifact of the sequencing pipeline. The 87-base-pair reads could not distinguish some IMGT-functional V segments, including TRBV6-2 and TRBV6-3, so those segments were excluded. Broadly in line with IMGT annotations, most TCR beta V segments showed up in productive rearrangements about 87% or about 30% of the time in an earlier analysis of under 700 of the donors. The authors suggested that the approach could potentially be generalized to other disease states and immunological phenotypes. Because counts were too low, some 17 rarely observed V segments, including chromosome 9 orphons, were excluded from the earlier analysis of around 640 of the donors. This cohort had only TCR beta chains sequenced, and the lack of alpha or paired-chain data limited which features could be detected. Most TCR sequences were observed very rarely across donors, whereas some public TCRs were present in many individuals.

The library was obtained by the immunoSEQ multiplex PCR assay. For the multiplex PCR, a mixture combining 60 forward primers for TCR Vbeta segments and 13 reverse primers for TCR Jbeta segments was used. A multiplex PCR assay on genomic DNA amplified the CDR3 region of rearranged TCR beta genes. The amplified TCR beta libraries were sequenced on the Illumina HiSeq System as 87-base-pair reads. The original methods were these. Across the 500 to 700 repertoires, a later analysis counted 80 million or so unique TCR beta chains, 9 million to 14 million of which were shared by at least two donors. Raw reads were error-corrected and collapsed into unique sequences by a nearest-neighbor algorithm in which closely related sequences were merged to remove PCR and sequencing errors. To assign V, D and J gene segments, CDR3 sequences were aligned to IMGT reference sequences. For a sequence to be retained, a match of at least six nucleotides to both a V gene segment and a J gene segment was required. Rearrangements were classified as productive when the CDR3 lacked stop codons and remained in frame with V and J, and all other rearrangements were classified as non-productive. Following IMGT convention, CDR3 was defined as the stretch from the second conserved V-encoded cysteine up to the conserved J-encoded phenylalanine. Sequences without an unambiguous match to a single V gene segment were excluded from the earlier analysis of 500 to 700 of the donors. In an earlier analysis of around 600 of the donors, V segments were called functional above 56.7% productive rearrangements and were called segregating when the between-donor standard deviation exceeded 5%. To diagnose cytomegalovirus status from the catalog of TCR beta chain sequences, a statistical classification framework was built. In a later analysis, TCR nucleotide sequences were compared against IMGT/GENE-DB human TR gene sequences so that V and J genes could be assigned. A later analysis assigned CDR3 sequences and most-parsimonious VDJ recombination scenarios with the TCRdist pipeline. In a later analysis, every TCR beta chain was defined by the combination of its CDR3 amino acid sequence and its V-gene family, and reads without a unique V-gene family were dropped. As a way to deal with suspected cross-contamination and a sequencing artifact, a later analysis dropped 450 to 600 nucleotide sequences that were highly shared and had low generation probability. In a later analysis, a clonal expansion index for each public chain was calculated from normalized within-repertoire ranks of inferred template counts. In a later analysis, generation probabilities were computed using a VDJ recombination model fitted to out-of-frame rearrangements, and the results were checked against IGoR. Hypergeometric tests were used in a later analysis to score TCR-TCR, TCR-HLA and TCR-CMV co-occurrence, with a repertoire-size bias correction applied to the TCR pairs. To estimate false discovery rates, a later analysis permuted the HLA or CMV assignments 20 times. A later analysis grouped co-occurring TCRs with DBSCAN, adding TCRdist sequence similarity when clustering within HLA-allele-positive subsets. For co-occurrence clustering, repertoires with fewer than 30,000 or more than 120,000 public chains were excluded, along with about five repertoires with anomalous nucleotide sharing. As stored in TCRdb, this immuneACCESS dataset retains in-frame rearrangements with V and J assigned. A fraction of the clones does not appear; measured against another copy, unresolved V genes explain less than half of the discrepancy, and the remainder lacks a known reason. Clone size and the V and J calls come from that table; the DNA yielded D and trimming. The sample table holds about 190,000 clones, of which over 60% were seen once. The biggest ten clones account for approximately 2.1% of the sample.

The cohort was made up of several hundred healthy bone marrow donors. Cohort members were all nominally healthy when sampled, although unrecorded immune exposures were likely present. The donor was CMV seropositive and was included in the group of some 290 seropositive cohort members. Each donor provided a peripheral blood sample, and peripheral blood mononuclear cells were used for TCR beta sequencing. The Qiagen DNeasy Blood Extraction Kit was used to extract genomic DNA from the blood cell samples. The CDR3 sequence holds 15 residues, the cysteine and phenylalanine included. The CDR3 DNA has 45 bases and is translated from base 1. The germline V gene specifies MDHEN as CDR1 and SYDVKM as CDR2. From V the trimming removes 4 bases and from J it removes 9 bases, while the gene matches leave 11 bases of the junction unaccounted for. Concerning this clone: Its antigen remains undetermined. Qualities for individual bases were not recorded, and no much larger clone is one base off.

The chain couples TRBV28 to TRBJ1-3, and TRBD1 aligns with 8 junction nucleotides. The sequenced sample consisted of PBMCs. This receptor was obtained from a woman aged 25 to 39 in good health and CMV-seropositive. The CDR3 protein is CASSYRTGSLGTIYF. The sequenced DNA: TGTGCCAGCAGTTATCGGACAGGGTCTCTGGGCACCATATATTTT.